This section outlines one TCR beta chain sequence together with its context. The antigen remains undetermined. This sample stems from a study of OX40 agonist ivuxolimab in advanced cancers. In the study overall: Patients received the agonistic anti-OX40 (CD134) antibody ivuxolimab. Previous treatment with anti-PD-1, anti-PD-L1 or anti-CTLA-4 therapy was allowed; 35% to 50% had received some.

The repertoire was sequenced with immunoSEQ multiplex PCR; TCRdb's copy has only in-frame clones and lacks some. This repertoire shows some 97,000 clones, nearly 90% found once; its top ten account for roughly 0.17%. Germline V gene lookup returns CDR1 LNHDA and CDR2 SQIVND (reference sequence). V lost 8 bases and J lost 9, with 10 bases in between. CDR3 length: 11 amino acids. Patients were ruled out by autoimmune disease history or systemic immunosuppression. Study findings and constraints: Compared with CD4+, CD8+ T cells on average had more expanded clones.

The sample consisted of CD4+ or CD8+ T cells sorted from blood, taken in a trial of the OX40 agonist ivuxolimab. The TCR originated in an adult with an advanced solid tumor such as melanoma, head and neck, liver or kidney cancer. J is TRBJ2-2 and V is TRBV19; D ambiguous. CDR3 sequence reads: CASSQLWELFF. The DNA for the CDR3 is TGTGCCAGTTCACAACTCTGGGAGCTGTTTTTT.